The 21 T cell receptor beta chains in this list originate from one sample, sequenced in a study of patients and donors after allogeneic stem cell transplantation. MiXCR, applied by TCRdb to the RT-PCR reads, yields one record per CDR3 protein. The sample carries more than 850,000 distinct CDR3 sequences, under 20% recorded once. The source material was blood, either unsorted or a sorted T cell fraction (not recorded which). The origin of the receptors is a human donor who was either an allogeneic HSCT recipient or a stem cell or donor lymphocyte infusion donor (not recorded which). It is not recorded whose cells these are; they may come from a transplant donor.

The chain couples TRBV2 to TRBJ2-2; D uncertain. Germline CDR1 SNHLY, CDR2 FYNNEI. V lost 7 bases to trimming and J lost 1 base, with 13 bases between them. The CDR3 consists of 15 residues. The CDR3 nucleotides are TGTGCCAGCACCGAGAGTTGGAAGAACACCGGGGAGCTGTTTTTT. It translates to CASTESWKNTGELFF.

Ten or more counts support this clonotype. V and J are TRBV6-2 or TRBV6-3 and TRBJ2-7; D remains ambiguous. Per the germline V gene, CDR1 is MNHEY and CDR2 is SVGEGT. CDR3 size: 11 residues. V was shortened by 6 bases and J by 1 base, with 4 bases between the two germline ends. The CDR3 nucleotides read TGTGCCAGCAGCCAATCCTACGAGCAGTACTTC. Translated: CASSQSYEQYF.

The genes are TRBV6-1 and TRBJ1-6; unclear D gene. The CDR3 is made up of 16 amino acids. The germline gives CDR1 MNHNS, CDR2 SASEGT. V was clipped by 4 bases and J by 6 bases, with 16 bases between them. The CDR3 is CASSAPSTLPNSPLHF. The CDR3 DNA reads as TGTGCCAGCAGTGCCCCGTCGACACTACCTAATTCACCCCTCCACTTT.

The CDR3 bases are TGCAGTGCTCCCCCAACGGGGGTGCCAGATACGCAGTATTTT. It yields the protein CSAPPTGVPDTQYF. This chain connects TRBV20-1 to TRBJ2-3; D might be TRBD2 (6 bases). The CDR3 is 14 residues long. Deletions cut 5 bases from V and 4 bases from J, with 16 bases between. Germline V gene data show CDR1 as DFQATT and CDR2 as SNEGSKA (reference sequence).

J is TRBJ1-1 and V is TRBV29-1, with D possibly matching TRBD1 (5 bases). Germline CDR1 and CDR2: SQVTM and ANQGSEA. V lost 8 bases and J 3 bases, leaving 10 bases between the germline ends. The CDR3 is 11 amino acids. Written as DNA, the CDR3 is TGCAGCCTGGGGGGGGACACTGAAGCTTTCTTT. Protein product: CSLGGDTEAFF.

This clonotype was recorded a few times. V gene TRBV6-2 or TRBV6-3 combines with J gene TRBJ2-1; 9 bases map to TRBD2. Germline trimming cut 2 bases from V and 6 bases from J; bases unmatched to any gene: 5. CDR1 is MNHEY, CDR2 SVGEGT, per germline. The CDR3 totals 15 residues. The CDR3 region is CASSYGGLARNEQFF. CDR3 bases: TGTGCCAGCAGTTACGGGGGACTAGCCCGCAATGAGCAGTTCTTC.

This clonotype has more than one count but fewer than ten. The CDR3, as DNA: TGTGCCAGCAGTCCCGACGTTCGGGCCACCGGGGAGCTGTTTTTT. It yields the protein CASSPDVRATGELFF. V gene TRBV6-1 combines with J gene TRBJ2-2; D is ambiguous. V was cut by 5 bases and J by 4 bases, with 14 bases left in between. The germline gives CDR1 MNHNS, CDR2 SASEGT. This CDR3 has 15 amino acids.

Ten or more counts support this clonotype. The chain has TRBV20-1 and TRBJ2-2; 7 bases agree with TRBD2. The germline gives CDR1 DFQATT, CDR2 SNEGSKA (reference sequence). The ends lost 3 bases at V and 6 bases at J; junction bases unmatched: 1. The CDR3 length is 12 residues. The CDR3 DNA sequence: TGCAGTGCTAGTCGGGGGGCCGGGGAGCTGTTTTTT. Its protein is CSASRGAGELFF.

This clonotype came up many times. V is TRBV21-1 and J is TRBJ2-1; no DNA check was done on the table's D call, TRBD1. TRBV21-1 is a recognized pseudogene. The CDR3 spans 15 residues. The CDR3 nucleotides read TGTGCCAGCACCAGAAGAGGGGCCTCCTACAATGAGCAGTTCTTC. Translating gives CASTRRGASYNEQFF.

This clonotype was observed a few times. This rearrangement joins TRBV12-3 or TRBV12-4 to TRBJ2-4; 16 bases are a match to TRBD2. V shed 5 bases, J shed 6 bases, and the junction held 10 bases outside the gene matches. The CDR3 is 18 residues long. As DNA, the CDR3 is TGTGCCAGCAGTCCGTCGCAGGGACTAGCGGGAGGGGGAAACATTCAGTACTTC. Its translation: CASSPSQGLAGGGNIQYF.

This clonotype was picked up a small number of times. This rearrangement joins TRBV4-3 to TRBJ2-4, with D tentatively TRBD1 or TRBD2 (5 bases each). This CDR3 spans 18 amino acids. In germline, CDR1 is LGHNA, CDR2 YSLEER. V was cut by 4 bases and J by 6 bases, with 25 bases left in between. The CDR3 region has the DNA TGCGCCAGCAGCCGGGGGACGGGGTCGGGTAGCCATAGAAACATTCAGTACTTC. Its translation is CASSRGTGSGSHRNIQYF.

CDR3 bases: TGCGCCAGCAGCCTCCGGACAGGGGAGAGCACTGAAGCTTTCTTT. Its translation is CASSLRTGESTEAFF. The chain has TRBV5-1 and TRBJ1-1; 9 nucleotides align to TRBD1. Per the germline V gene, CDR1 is SGHRS and CDR2 is YFSETQ. The V and J ends lost 4 bases and 4 bases, in that order; junction bases with no gene match: 8. The CDR3 length is 15 residues.

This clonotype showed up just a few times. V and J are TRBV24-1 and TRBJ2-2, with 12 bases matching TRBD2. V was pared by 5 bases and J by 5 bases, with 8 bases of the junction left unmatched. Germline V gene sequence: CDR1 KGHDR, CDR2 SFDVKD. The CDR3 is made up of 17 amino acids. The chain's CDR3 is CATSVPSGGARTGELFF. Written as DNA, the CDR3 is TGTGCCACCAGTGTACCTAGCGGGGGGGCAAGGACCGGGGAGCTGTTTTTT.

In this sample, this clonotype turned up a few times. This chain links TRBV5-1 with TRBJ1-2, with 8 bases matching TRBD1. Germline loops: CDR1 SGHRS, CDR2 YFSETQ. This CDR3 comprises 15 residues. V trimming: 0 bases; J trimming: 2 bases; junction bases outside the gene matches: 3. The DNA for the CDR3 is TGCGCCAGCAGCTTGGCGGACAGGGCGAACTATGGCTACACCTTC. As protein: CASSLADRANYGYTF.

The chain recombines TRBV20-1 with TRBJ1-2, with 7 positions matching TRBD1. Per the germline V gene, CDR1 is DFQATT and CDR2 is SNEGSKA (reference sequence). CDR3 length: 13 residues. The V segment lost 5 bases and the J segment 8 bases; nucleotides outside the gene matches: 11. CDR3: CSASLQGSEGYTF. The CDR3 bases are TGCAGTGCTTCGTTACAGGGGTCTGAAGGCTACACCTTC.

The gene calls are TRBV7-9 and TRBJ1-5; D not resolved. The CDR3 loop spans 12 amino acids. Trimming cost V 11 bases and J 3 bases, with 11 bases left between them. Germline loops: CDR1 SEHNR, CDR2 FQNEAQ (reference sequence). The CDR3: CAVQGFNQPQHF. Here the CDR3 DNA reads TGTGCCGTACAAGGTTTCAATCAGCCCCAGCATTTT.

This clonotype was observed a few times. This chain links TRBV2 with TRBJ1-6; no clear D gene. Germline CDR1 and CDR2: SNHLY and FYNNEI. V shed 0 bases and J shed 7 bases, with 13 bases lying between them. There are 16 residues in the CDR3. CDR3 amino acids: CASSEAQPGLNSPLHF. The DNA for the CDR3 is TGTGCCAGCAGTGAAGCGCAACCCGGGCTCAATTCACCCCTCCACTTT.

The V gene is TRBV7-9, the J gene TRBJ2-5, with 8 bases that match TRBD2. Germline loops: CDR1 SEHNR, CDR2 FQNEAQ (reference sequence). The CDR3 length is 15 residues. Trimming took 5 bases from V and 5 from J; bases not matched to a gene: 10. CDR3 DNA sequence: TGTGCCAGCAGCGACTCCGGGACTAGGGAGGAGACCCAGTACTTC. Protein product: CASSDSGTREETQYF. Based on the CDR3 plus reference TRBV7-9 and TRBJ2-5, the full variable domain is DTGVSQNPRHKITKRGQNVTFRCDPISEHNRLYWYRQTLGQGPEFLTYFQNEAQLEKSRLLSDRFSAERPKGSFSTLEIQRTEQGDSAMYLCASSDSGTREETQYFGPGTRLLVL.

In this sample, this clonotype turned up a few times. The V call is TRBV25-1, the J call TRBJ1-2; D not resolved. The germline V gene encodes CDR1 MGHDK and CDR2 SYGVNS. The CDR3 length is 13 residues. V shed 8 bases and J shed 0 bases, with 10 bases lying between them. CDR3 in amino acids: CASWESTNYGYTF. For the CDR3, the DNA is TGTGCCAGCTGGGAGAGCACTAACTATGGCTACACCTTC.

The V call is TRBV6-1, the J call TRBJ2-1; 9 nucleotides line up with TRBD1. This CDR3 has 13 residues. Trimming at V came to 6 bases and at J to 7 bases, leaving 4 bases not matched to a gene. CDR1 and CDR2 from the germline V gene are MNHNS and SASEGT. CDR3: CASRGQGSNEQFF. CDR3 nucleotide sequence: TGTGCCAGCAGGGGACAGGGTTCGAATGAGCAGTTCTTC.

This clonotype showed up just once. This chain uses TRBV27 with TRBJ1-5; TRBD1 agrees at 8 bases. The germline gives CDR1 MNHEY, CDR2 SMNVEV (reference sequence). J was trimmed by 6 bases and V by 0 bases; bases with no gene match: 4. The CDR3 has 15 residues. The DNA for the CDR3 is TGTGCCAGCAGTTTATCCAGGACAGGGAGTCAGCCCCAGCATTTT. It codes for CASSLSRTGSQPQHF.